This TCR beta chain was documented in a study of T-cell memory formation after mild COVID-19. Study information: Clusters of TCRs were largely donor specific.

Overall study findings and caveats: Pre-infection memory harbored some responding clones, suggesting cross-reactive memory joined. CD4/CD8 balance held among clones contracting day 15 to 85, and later expanders leaned CD4+.

A single record per CDR3 protein comes from TCRdb applying MiXCR to the 5' RACE reads. The sample lists 450,000 or so distinct CDR3 sequences; 20% were seen once. Germline V CDR1 and CDR2: SGDLS, YYNGEE. V was pared by 0 bases and J by 4 bases, with 10 bases between. This CDR3 contains 14 residues. There are a few counts of this clonotype. The antigen remains undetermined. This TCR was recovered from an adult woman who had mild COVID-19 (a few samples of this study predate the infection). Cell type and time point are not known. The material sequenced was PBMCs or a T cell subset sorted from them (not recorded which). The chain carries TRBV9 and TRBJ1-1; no firm D call. The CDR3 bases are TGTGCCAGCAGCGTAGGCGACCGGACCACTGAAGCTTTCTTT. Residues: CASSVGDRTTEAFF.